The 6 T cell receptor beta chains listed next were all sequenced from one sample in a study of T cells in Graves' hyperthyroidism and ophthalmopathy. What was amplified from RNA transcripts were TCR beta CDR3 regions. First-round RT-PCR with HTBI primers amplified the TCR CDR3 region. TCRdb reanalysed the multiplex PCR reads using MiXCR and keeps one entry per CDR3 protein. The table shows 600,000 to 700,000 distinct CDR3 sequences, with around 15% occurring only once. Sample: blood. These receptors were collected from a woman aged 35 to 49 with Graves' ophthalmopathy.

This chain's CDR3 is CASRTGTVGTGELFF. DNA for the CDR3: TGCGCCAGCAGGACCGGGACTGTCGGCACCGGGGAGCTGTTTTTT. J is TRBJ2-2 and V is TRBV5-1; possibly TRBD2 for D (6 bases). Trimming cost V 5 bases and J 4 bases, with 15 bases left between them. CDR1 is SGHRS and CDR2 is YFSETQ in the germline V gene. The CDR3 consists of 15 residues.

The gene calls are TRBV27 and TRBJ2-7; D possibly matches TRBD1 or TRBD2 (7 bases each). CDR3 length equals 14 residues. Germline-derived CDR1 and CDR2 are MNHEY and SMNVEV (reference sequence). Between the trimmed V and J ends, which lost 6 bases and 8 bases, there was a span of 20 bases. The CDR3 spells CASSQRAGRGQQYF. DNA of the CDR3: TGTGCCAGCAGCCAGCGAGCGGGAAGGGGGCAGCAGTACTTC.

This clonotype was seen only a few times. For the CDR3, the DNA is TGTGCCAGCAGTTTATTTCAGCGGGTCACCTTC. Translated: CASSLFQRVTF. The gene calls are TRBV28 and TRBJ1-2; the D is unclear. Germline V lookup: CDR1 MDHEN, CDR2 SYDVKM. Trimming left V 1 base short and J 13 bases short, with 10 bases between. This CDR3 is built from 11 residues.

This clonotype was seen many times. The chain carries TRBV6-2 or TRBV6-3 and TRBJ2-6; a possible D gene is TRBD1 (5 bases). The ends were cut back, 2 bases at V and 4 bases at J, with 15 bases in the middle. Germline V gene data show CDR1 as MNHEY and CDR2 as SVGEGT. There are 17 residues in the CDR3. The CDR3 spells CASSYDIKGPGANVLTF. CDR3 nucleotide sequence: TGTGCCAGCAGTTACGACATCAAGGGGCCCGGGGCCAACGTCCTGACTTTC.

Many counts were recorded for this clonotype. This chain's CDR3 is CSARDNRGQRNTGELFF. In DNA form, the CDR3 reads TGCAGTGCTAGAGATAACAGGGGACAGCGGAACACCGGGGAGCTGTTTTTT. The chain is built from TRBV20-1 and TRBJ2-2; 7 nucleotides line up with TRBD1. V shed 0 bases and J 1 base; nucleotides not matched to a gene: 8. The CDR3 covers 17 residues. CDR1 is DFQATT, CDR2 SNEGSKA, per germline (reference sequence).

This clonotype was recorded many times. The V gene is TRBV6-1, the J gene TRBJ2-2; tentative D call: TRBD2 (5 bases). The CDR3 runs 15 residues. Germline CDR1 MNHNS, CDR2 SASEGT. Trimming removed 4 bases at V and 2 bases at J, with 11 bases between. CDR3 sequence (DNA): TGTGCCAGCAGTGGAGCGGCTCGAAACACCGGGGAGCTGTTTTTT. Translation: CASSGAARNTGELFF.